This T cell receptor (beta chain) was sequenced in a study of T cell responses to AZD1222 COVID-19 vaccine. To note about this clone: What it recognizes is unknown.

Whole-study findings and limits: Per reports, nearly half of all spike-specific TCRs target regions that are unmutated in variants.

CDR1 is SGHRS, CDR2 YFSETQ, per germline. The CDR3 has 17 amino acids. The junction had 12 bases not matched to a gene; V was cut back by 4 bases and J by 4 bases. The table came from immunoSEQ multiplex PCR; TCRdb's copy has only in-frame clones and leaves some out. The table lists 120,000 to 150,000 clones, about nine tenths of them singletons. The chain employs TRBV5-1 and TRBJ2-5; 11 bases are a match to TRBD2. This receptor was taken from an adult in good health. Sequences were derived from peripheral blood, sampled on day 0 of AZD1222 vaccination. The CDR3 coding sequence is TGCGCCAGCAGCCCCTCGGTGATAGCGGGAGGGCGAGAGACCCAGTACTTC. Translated: CASSPSVIAGGRETQYF.